These 5 T cell receptor beta chains originate from one sample sequenced in a study of graft-versus-host responses after intestinal transplantation. What these receptors recognize is not known. Clones were sequenced by immunoSEQ multiplex PCR, and TCRdb holds only the in-frame ones, with some missing. The sample holds approximately 90,000 clones; around 93% are singletons and the top ten take 7.6%. The sequencing here drew on unstimulated CD8+ T cells sorted from spleen or lymph node cells, taken before transplant. The receptors come from a human donor who was the organ donor for an intestinal transplant.

As to this clone: The sample contains more than one DNA sequence encoding this CDR3. The V call is TRBV29-1, the J call TRBJ2-7; TRBD1 aligns across 10 bases. CDR1 SQVTM and CDR2 ANQGSEA come from the germline V gene. CDR3 length equals 14 residues. The V gene end was trimmed by 3 bases and the J gene end by 3 bases; junction bases not matched to a gene: 5. The CDR3 loop reads CSVEVGDRGYEQYF. For the CDR3, the DNA is TGCAGCGTTGAGGTTGGGGACAGGGGCTACGAGCAGTACTTC.

As for this clone: This sample also contains other DNA sequences that code for the same CDR3. V is TRBV6-6 and J is TRBJ2-7; D remains ambiguous. The germline V gene has CDR1 MNHNY and CDR2 SVGAGI (reference sequence). Trimming took off 2 bases at V and 0 bases at J, with 11 bases between the two ends. The CDR3 runs 15 residues. The CDR3 coding sequence is TGTGCCAGCAGTTACGCGGCCTATAGCTCCTACGAGCAGTACTTC. Amino acids: CASSYAAYSSYEQYF.

The DNA of the CDR3 is TGTGCCAGCAGTGGGGGGGAGGTCGTACAGCCCCAGCATTTT. It codes for CASSGGEVVQPQHF. The chain uses TRBV2 and TRBJ1-5; possibly TRBD1 for D (5 bases). Trimming took 4 bases from V and 7 from J, leaving 14 bases between them. The length of the CDR3 is 14 residues. From germline, CDR1 is SNHLY and CDR2 FYNNEI.

V and J are TRBV2 and TRBJ2-2; no clear D gene. V was pared by 0 bases and J by 4 bases, with 9 bases between. The length of the CDR3 is 15 residues. CDR1 and CDR2 from the germline V gene are SNHLY and FYNNEI. For the CDR3, the DNA is TGTGCCAGCAGTGAAGCTGTAGCAGCCACCGGGGAGCTGTTTTTT. Amino acids: CASSEAVAATGELFF.

This sequence joins TRBV2 and TRBJ1-4; D gene uncertain. Germline V gives CDR1 SNHLY, CDR2 FYNNEI. Trimming shortened V by 6 bases and J by 3 bases, and 23 bases separated the two germline ends. The CDR3 covers 18 residues. The CDR3 DNA is TGTGCCAGCAGCGTACCTCCCGGCGGGAGTTTTGCTAATGAAAAACTGTTTTTT. Encoded protein: CASSVPPGGSFANEKLFF.